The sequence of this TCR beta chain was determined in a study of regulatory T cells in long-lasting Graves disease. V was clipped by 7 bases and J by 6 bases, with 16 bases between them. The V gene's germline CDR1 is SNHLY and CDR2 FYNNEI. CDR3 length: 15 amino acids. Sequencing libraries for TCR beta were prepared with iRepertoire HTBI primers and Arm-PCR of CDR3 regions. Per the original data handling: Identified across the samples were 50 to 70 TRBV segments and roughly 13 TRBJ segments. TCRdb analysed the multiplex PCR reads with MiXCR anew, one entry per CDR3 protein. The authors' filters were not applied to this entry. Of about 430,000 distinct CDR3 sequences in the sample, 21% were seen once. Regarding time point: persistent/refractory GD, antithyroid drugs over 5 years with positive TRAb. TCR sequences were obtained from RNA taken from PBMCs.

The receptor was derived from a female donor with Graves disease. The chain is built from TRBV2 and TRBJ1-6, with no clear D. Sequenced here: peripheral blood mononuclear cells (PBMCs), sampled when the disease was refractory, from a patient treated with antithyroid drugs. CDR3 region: CASTRTEAANSPLHF. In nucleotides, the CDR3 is TGTGCCAGCACCCGGACTGAGGCGGCTAATTCACCCCTCCACTTT.